These T cell receptor beta chains were read from a single sample in a study of shared clonotypes between healthy human individuals. This table comes from immunoSEQ multiplex PCR, and its TCRdb copy is limited to in-frame clones, with some not included. Here the sample spans millions of clones, just under 95% being singletons. The sample comprised naive CD8+ T cells sorted from blood. The receptors were sampled from a man aged 18 to 29 in good health. CDR3s include the opening cysteine and the closing phenylalanine or tryptophan. A D gene is named only where the DNA matches it firmly. Clone size, where shown, is once, few, many, or a class for clones that have expanded.

.	few	TRBV18	TRBJ1-2	TGTGCCAGCTCACCACCGACGGACTTGGGGTATGGCTACACCTTC	CASSPPTDLGYGYTF
.	.	TRBV7-9	TRBJ2-6	TGTGCCAGCAGGGTAGGGTCTGGGGCCAACGTCCTGACTTTC	CASRVGSGANVLTF
.	.	TRBV4-3	TRBJ1-2	TGCGCCAGCAGCCAAGACAGGGGTGACGCTAACTATGGCTACACCTTC	CASSQDRGDANYGYTF
TRBD2	.	TRBV6-5	TRBJ2-5	TGTGCCAGCAGTTATGTGAGCGGGGGGGGCCAAGAGACCCAGTACTTC	CASSYVSGGGQETQYF
.	.	TRBV27	TRBJ2-7	TGTGCCAGCAGTTTATCGCGACTACCCTCCTACGAGCAGTACTTC	CASSLSRLPSYEQYF
TRBD1	.	TRBV6-5	TRBJ2-7	TGTGCCAGCAGTTGGATACAGGGGGCACTAGACGAGCAGTACTTC	CASSWIQGALDEQYF
.	.	TRBV28	TRBJ2-5	TGTGCCACCGAAAATGCAGGGCGAGAGACCCAGTACTTC	CATENAGRETQYF
.	once	TRBV6-5	TRBJ2-2	TGTGCCAGCAGTTACCCGGAGAACACCGGGGAGCTGTTTTTT	CASSYPENTGELFF
TRBD2	.	TRBV14	TRBJ2-3	TGTGCCAGCAGCCAAGGGACTAGTACTGCAGATACGCAGTATTTT	CASSQGTSTADTQYF
.	.	TRBV30	TRBJ2-7	TGTGCCTGGAGCAGGGGGGACAACGAGCAGTACTTC	CAWSRGDNEQYF
TRBD2	.	TRBV4-1	TRBJ2-6	TGCGCCAGCAGCCTAGGGGAGGGAGCGGGGACTGGGGCCAACGTCCTGACTTTC	CASSLGEGAGTGANVLTF
TRBD1	.	TRBV6-1	TRBJ2-7	TGTGCCAGCAGTGAGGGTACAGGGGCCTACGAGCAGTACTTC	CASSEGTGAYEQYF
.	.	TRBV27	TRBJ2-5	TGTGCCAGCAGTTTTGGGATGAGGGAGACCCAGTACTTC	CASSFGMRETQYF
.	.	TRBV7-6	TRBJ2-1	TGTGCCAGCAGCTTAGGGACCTTTAGAGGCGATGAGCAGTTCTTC	CASSLGTFRGDEQFF
.	.	TRBV30	TRBJ2-7	TGTGCCTGGAGTGTGGTGCGTGCAGAGGAGCAGTACTTC	CAWSVVRAEEQYF
TRBD2	.	TRBV4-1	TRBJ2-7	TGCGCCAGCAGCCACTCGGGAATAGCGGGAGAATACGAGCAGTACTTC	CASSHSGIAGEYEQYF
.	.	TRBV7-2	TRBJ1-3	TGTGCCAGCAGCTTATCCGACAGCTCTGGAAACACCATATATTTT	CASSLSDSSGNTIYF
TRBD1	.	TRBV9	TRBJ1-4	TGTGCCAGCAGCGTAGATGGCGGGACAGCCGGCCCGGAGGGAAAACTGTTTTTT	CASSVDGGTAGPEGKLFF
TRBD2	.	TRBV9	TRBJ2-7	TGTGCCAGCAAGTTCTTAGCGGGAGGCCAAAAAAACGAGCAGTACTTC	CASKFLAGGQKNEQYF
.	.	TRBV11-2	TRBJ2-7	TGTGCCAGCAGCTTAGCCGGCCCCTACGAGCAGTACTTC	CASSLAGPYEQYF
.	.	TRBV4-3	TRBJ2-2	TGCGCCAGCAGCCCGACCCGGGGCACCGGGGAGCTGTTTTTT	CASSPTRGTGELFF
TRBD1	.	TRBV6-1	TRBJ1-6	TGTGCCAGCAGTGATGGTACGACAGGGGGAGTCCCCCACTTT	CASSDGTTGGVPHF